This T cell receptor beta chain was documented in a study of blood T cell repertoires in COVID-19. Only in-frame clones appear in the TCRdb table, and some are missing; sequencing was by immunoSEQ multiplex PCR. Counted here are some 150,000 clones, approximately 85% occurring once; the ten biggest clones make up 0.63%. This clone turned up a few times. The ends were cut back, 7 bases at V and 4 bases at J, with 19 bases in the middle. This CDR3 has 15 residues. Germline values: CDR1 LNHDA, CDR2 SQIVND (reference sequence). The material sequenced was peripheral blood. The clonotype comes from a man aged 60-69 years with COVID-19, enrolled during active disease. The chain joins TRBV19 to TRBJ1-1; weak D call: TRBD1 (6 bases). CDR3 nucleotide sequence: TGTGCCAGTATAGACAGGACTGTCGGTATCACTGAAGCTTTCTTT. Translated: CASIDRTVGITEAFF. The whole variable domain, filled in from reference TRBV19 and TRBJ1-1, reads DGGITQSPKYLFRKEGQNVTLSCEQNLNHDAMYWYRQDPGQGLRLIYYSQIVNDFQKGDIAEGYSVSREKKESFPLTVTSAQKNPTAFYLCASIDRTVGITEAFFGQGTRLTVV.